This TCR beta chain was obtained from a study of blood T cell repertoires in COVID-19. Looking at the study overall: Researchers got acute and convalescent COVID-19 samples from the United States, Italy and Spain. Sample material is recorded as cDNA or gDNA derived from T cells, B-cell-depleted T cells, or PBMCs.

This clone is a singleton in its sample. The CDR3 is made up of 16 amino acids. In the source study's methods: Reference gene primers were amplified, and this amplification served to estimate nucleated cell counts. Repertoires were generated with immunoSEQ multiplex PCR, while TCRdb's copy carries only in-frame clones and drops some. D and trimming were read from the DNA, whereas the V and J calls and clone size are those reported in that table. The sample contains some 210,000 clones, about 93% of which appear only once. Patients from Seattle were sampled longitudinally, starting during active infection.

J is TRBJ1-5 and V is TRBV12-2; the tabulated D call, TRBD1, remains unverified against the DNA. TRBV12-2 is listed as a pseudogene. Sequenced input: peripheral blood. The TCR originated in a man between 60 and 75 years old with COVID-19, enrolled during active disease. For the CDR3, the DNA is TGTGCAAGTCGCTTAGAACAGGGGGCGAGCAATCAGCCCCAGCATTTT. As protein: CASRLEQGASNQPQHF.